The source of this T cell receptor (delta chain) is a study of gamma-delta T cells after stem cell transplantation (TCRdb year 2016). As to this clone: Its antigen is still unknown. The TCRdb protein, from a much larger clone, departs from this DNA's translation at residue 5, likely by read error; the protein shown derives from the DNA.

Taken from cysteine to phenylalanine, the CDR3 has 17 residues. Of all the DNA, just the CDR3 is kept, 51 bases in frame from base 1. The trim is 3 bases for V and 2 bases for J, with a gap of 21 bases between the germline ends. CDR1 and CDR2 were assigned from the germline V gene as GEAIGNYY and EKD. The library was obtained by RT-PCR. Reads for this sample came from an Illumina MiSeq. TCRdb called clones anew from the public reads via CATT; matching DNA rows were later pooled. The sample table lists a few thousand delta-chain clones, about 1.8% of them with a count of one. The ten largest clones take up 30% to 45% of the sample.

The sequenced sample consisted of gamma-delta T cells. The source is a human donor. It is not recorded whose cells these are; they may come from a transplant donor. This receptor chain uses TRDV2 and TRDJ1; perhaps TRDD3 is the D gene, with 6 bases matching. In nucleotide form, the sequence is TGTGCCTGTGACGAGGTGGGGGCTCCAGTTGTGACCGATAAACTCATCTTT. It codes for CACDEVGAPVVTDKLIF.